This TCR beta chain was sequenced for a study of blood T cell repertoires in COVID-19. Study background: Material from acute and convalescent COVID-19 was sourced from the United States, Italy and Spain. From T cells, B-cell-depleted T cells, or PBMCs came the material, which was cDNA or gDNA.

Authors' data handling: Amplification of reference gene primers provided the estimated nucleated cell counts. Some clones are missing from TCRdb's copy, which holds only in-frame ones; the method was immunoSEQ multiplex PCR. Clonal size and the V and J genes are those of that table, whereas D and trimming came from the DNA. The data hold some 250,000 clones, with approximately 82% observed a single time. CDR3 length equals 12 residues. Germline lookup yields CDR1 SQVTM and CDR2 ANQGSEA. The ends were cut back, 7 bases at V and 4 bases at J, with 11 bases in the middle. The V gene is TRBV29-1, the J gene TRBJ2-1, with D tentatively TRBD2 (6 bases). Source material: peripheral blood. This TCR was recovered from a woman aged 18-35 years with acute or convalescent COVID-19. CDR3 in amino acids: CSGGTGYNEQFF. CDR3 nucleotides: TGCAGCGGGGGGACTGGGTACAATGAGCAGTTCTTC.